The rows below give T cell receptor beta chains drawn from one sample of a study of PD-1 blockade in mismatch repair-deficient tumors. The data were produced by immunoSEQ multiplex PCR, yet TCRdb's version contains in-frame clones alone and is incomplete. Of tens of thousands of clones listed, over 70% are singletons. This specimen was peripheral blood, taken about 20 weeks after starting pembrolizumab. The receptors originated from an adult with mismatch repair-deficient cancer. The CDR3 runs from the conserved cysteine through the conserved F or W. Fields, in order: D gene, clone size, J gene, V gene, CDR3 protein, CDR3 DNA. The D gene is left open where the match is weak. Size is stated for part of the rows, as once, few or many counts, or as a class when the clone is expanded.

d_gene: TRBD2
abundance: -
j_gene: TRBJ2-5
v_gene: TRBV5-6
CDR3aa: CASSSQLAGVETQYF
CDR3nt: TGTGCCAGCAGCTCACAACTAGCGGGAGTTGAGACCCAGTACTTC

d_gene: -
abundance: -
j_gene: TRBJ2-3
v_gene: TRBV5-1
CDR3aa: CASSLGQGLADTQYF
CDR3nt: TGCGCCAGCAGCTTGGGGCAGGGGTTAGCAGATACGCAGTATTTT

d_gene: -
abundance: -
j_gene: TRBJ2-1
v_gene: TRBV5-4
CDR3aa: CASSLTGHEQFF
CDR3nt: TGTGCCAGCAGCTTGACGGGCCATGAGCAGTTCTTC

d_gene: TRBD1
abundance: -
j_gene: TRBJ2-5
v_gene: TRBV29-1
CDR3aa: CSVRGGQGAKTQYF
CDR3nt: TGCAGCGTGCGGGGGGGACAGGGGGCGAAGACCCAGTACTTC

d_gene: TRBD1
abundance: -
j_gene: TRBJ1-5
v_gene: TRBV27
CDR3aa: CASSLSGPRGINQPQHF
CDR3nt: TGTGCCAGCAGTTTATCCGGCCCCAGGGGGATCAATCAGCCCCAGCATTTT

d_gene: -
abundance: -
j_gene: TRBJ1-1
v_gene: TRBV19
CDR3aa: CASSTPTHTEAFF
CDR3nt: TGTGCCAGTAGTACCCCGACTCACACTGAAGCTTTCTTT

d_gene: -
abundance: -
j_gene: TRBJ2-1
v_gene: TRBV12-5
CDR3aa: CASGLATGTVNEQFF
CDR3nt: TGTGCTAGTGGTTTGGCCACAGGGACGGTCAATGAGCAGTTCTTC

d_gene: -
abundance: once
j_gene: TRBJ1-5
v_gene: TRBV7-2
CDR3aa: CASSPELNQPQHF
CDR3nt: TGTGCCAGCAGCCCGGAGCTTAATCAGCCCCAGCATTTT

d_gene: TRBD2
abundance: -
j_gene: TRBJ2-2
v_gene: TRBV10-3
CDR3aa: CASRPGLAGVSTGELFF
CDR3nt: TGTGCCAGCCGACCGGGACTAGCGGGAGTGAGCACCGGGGAGCTGTTTTTT

d_gene: TRBD2
abundance: -
j_gene: TRBJ2-7
v_gene: TRBV9
CDR3aa: CASSPQAGVISYEQYF
CDR3nt: TGTGCCAGCAGCCCACAGGCGGGAGTGATCTCCTACGAGCAGTACTTC

d_gene: -
abundance: once
j_gene: TRBJ2-1
v_gene: TRBV5-4
CDR3aa: CASSLGGGRAGANEQFF
CDR3nt: TGTGCCAGCAGCTTGGGAGGTGGCAGGGCTGGTGCGAATGAGCAGTTCTTC

d_gene: TRBD1
abundance: few
j_gene: TRBJ1-2
v_gene: TRBV7-3
CDR3aa: CASSLRQGGGYTF
CDR3nt: TGTGCCAGCAGCTTAAGACAGGGTGGTGGCTACACCTTC

d_gene: -
abundance: few
j_gene: TRBJ1-5
v_gene: TRBV6-1
CDR3aa: CASSVQGGQPQHF
CDR3nt: TGTGCCAGCAGTGTACAGGGTGGTCAGCCCCAGCATTTT

d_gene: -
abundance: once
j_gene: TRBJ2-5
v_gene: TRBV6-1
CDR3aa: CASSEVGRTIYQETQYF
CDR3nt: TGTGCCAGCAGTGAAGTGGGGAGGACAATCTACCAAGAGACCCAGTACTTC

d_gene: -
abundance: -
j_gene: TRBJ2-7
v_gene: TRBV11-2
CDR3aa: CASSLMSRTYEQYF
CDR3nt: TGTGCCAGCAGCTTAATGTCGAGGACCTACGAGCAGTACTTC

d_gene: TRBD1
abundance: few
j_gene: TRBJ2-7
v_gene: TRBV10-3
CDR3aa: CAISGQGPYEQYF
CDR3nt: TGTGCCATCAGCGGACAGGGGCCCTACGAGCAGTACTTC

d_gene: -
abundance: -
j_gene: TRBJ2-1
v_gene: TRBV11-2
CDR3aa: CASSFTDFNEQFF
CDR3nt: TGTGCCAGCAGCTTCACGGACTTCAATGAGCAGTTCTTC

d_gene: -
abundance: -
j_gene: TRBJ2-2
v_gene: TRBV16
CDR3aa: CASSQSPNRVGELFF
CDR3nt: TGTGCCAGCAGCCAATCCCCCAACAGAGTCGGGGAGCTGTTTTTT

d_gene: -
abundance: -
j_gene: TRBJ1-3
v_gene: TRBV28
CDR3aa: CASTLRTPGGNTIYF
CDR3nt: TGTGCCAGCACCCTGAGGACCCCCGGTGGAAACACCATATATTTT

d_gene: -
abundance: -
j_gene: TRBJ2-7
v_gene: TRBV9
CDR3aa: CASSVKANQSSYEQYF
CDR3nt: TGTGCCAGCAGCGTAAAGGCGAACCAGAGCTCCTACGAGCAGTACTTC

d_gene: TRBD1
abundance: -
j_gene: TRBJ1-2
v_gene: TRBV4-2
CDR3aa: CASSQDPATGDGYTF
CDR3nt: TGTGCCAGCAGCCAAGATCCCGCGACAGGGGATGGCTACACCTTC

d_gene: -
abundance: few
j_gene: TRBJ1-1
v_gene: TRBV6-1
CDR3aa: CASTPAQGYTEAFF
CDR3nt: TGTGCCAGCACCCCCGCGCAGGGCTACACTGAAGCTTTCTTT

d_gene: -
abundance: few
j_gene: TRBJ2-7
v_gene: TRBV5-4
CDR3aa: CASSFRTGDSYEQYF
CDR3nt: TGTGCCAGCAGCTTTCGGACGGGGGACTCCTACGAGCAGTACTTC

d_gene: -
abundance: -
j_gene: TRBJ2-4
v_gene: TRBV11-3
CDR3aa: CASSFGKGGIEWAKNIQYF
CDR3nt: TGTGCCAGCAGCTTTGGTAAAGGGGGAATTGAGTGGGCCAAAAACATTCAGTACTTC

d_gene: TRBD2
abundance: -
j_gene: TRBJ2-1
v_gene: TRBV5-1
CDR3aa: CASSSGASGRLDEQFF
CDR3nt: TGCGCCAGCAGCTCGGGGGCTAGCGGGAGGTTGGATGAGCAGTTCTTC

d_gene: -
abundance: -
j_gene: TRBJ2-6
v_gene: TRBV19
CDR3aa: CATGTGANVLTF
CDR3nt: TGTGCCACAGGGACTGGGGCCAACGTCCTGACTTTC

d_gene: -
abundance: -
j_gene: TRBJ1-5
v_gene: TRBV10-3
CDR3aa: CAISEGGQISNQPQHF
CDR3nt: TGTGCCATCAGTGAAGGGGGGCAGATTAGCAATCAGCCCCAGCATTTT